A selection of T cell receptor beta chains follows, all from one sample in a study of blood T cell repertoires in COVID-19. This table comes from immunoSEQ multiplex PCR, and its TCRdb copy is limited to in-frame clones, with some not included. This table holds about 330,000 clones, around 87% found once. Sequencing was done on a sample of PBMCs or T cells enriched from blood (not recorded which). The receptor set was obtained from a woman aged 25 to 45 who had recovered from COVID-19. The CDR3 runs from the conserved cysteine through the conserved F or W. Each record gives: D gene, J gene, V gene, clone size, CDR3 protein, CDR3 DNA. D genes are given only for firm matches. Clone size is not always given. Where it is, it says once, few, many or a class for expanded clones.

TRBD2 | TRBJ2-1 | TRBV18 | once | CASSPSAGGTWDEQFF | TGTGCCAGCTCACCGTCTGCGGGGGGTACATGGGATGAGCAGTTCTTC
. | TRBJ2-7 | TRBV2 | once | CASLHEGSYEQYF | TGTGCCAGCCTTCATGAGGGCTCCTACGAGCAGTACTTC
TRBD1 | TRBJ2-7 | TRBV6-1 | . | CASSEVGTGRYEQYF | TGTGCCAGCAGTGAGGTGGGGACAGGGAGATACGAGCAGTACTTC
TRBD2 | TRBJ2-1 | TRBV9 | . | CASSVVSGGLSSYNEQFF | TGTGCCAGCAGCGTAGTAAGCGGGGGGCTGAGCTCCTACAATGAGCAGTTCTTC
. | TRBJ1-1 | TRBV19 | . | CASSIDPGSEAFF | TGTGCCAGTAGTATAGATCCGGGGTCTGAAGCTTTCTTT
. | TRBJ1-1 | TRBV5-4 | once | CASSPRTLENTEAFF | TGTGCCAGCAGCCCACGGACACTTGAGAACACTGAAGCTTTCTTT
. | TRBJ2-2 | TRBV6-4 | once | CASSDGTNTGELFF | TGTGCCAGCAGTGACGGGACAAACACCGGGGAGCTGTTTTTT
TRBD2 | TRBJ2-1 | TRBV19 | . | CASSMEAGGPGEQFF | TGTGCCAGTAGTATGGAGGCGGGGGGGCCGGGTGAGCAGTTCTTC
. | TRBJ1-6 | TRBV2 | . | CASSREEGYNSPLHF | TGTGCCAGCAGCAGAGAAGAGGGATATAATTCACCCCTCCACTTT
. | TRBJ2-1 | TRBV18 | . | CASSPPAIGVYNEQFF | TGTGCCAGCTCACCACCAGCAATCGGGGTTTACAATGAGCAGTTCTTC
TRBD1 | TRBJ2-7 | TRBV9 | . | CASSVGGTGGHEQYF | TGTGCCAGCAGCGTAGGCGGGACAGGGGGCCACGAGCAGTACTTC
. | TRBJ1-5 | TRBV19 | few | CATLGQVGQPQHF | TGTGCCACCTTGGGACAAGTGGGACAGCCCCAGCATTTT
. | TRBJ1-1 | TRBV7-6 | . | CASSLEGRYTEAFF | TGTGCCAGCAGCTTGGAGGGTCGATACACTGAAGCTTTCTTT
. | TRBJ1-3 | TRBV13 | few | CASRVRGGSGNTIYF | TGTGCCAGCAGGGTCAGGGGTGGTTCTGGAAACACCATATATTTT
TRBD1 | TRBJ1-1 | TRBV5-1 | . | CASSFPDREPGNTEAFF | TGCGCCAGCAGCTTCCCGGACAGGGAACCGGGGAACACTGAAGCTTTCTTT
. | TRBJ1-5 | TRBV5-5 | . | CASSLSLGGPREHF | TGTGCCAGCAGCTTATCATTGGGAGGGCCTCGGGAGCATTTT
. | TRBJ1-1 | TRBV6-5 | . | CASSPPGQNTEAFF | TGTGCCAGCAGTCCTCCGGGACAGAACACTGAAGCTTTCTTT
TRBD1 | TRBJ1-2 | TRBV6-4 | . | CASSDSSSLSGGQAAGYTF | TGTGCCAGCAGTGACTCGAGCTCCCTCTCCGGGGGACAGGCGGCTGGCTACACCTTC
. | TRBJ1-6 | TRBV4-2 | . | CASSQDRVDDSPLHF | TGTGCCAGCAGCCAAGATCGCGTAGATGATTCACCCCTCCACTTT
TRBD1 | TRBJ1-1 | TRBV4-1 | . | CASSQVQGKRDQRTEAFF | TGCGCCAGCAGCCAAGTACAGGGGAAGCGTGATCAGAGGACTGAAGCTTTCTTT
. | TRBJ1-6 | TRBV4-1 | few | CASSFIYYALGNSPLHF | TGCGCCAGCAGCTTCATTTACTACGCCCTGGGTAATTCACCCCTCCACTTT
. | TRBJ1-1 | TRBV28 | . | CASSGGGISAFF | TGTGCCAGCAGTGGAGGAGGGATAAGCGCTTTCTTT
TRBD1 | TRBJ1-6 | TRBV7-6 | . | CASSMGQGHGSPLHF | TGTGCCAGCAGCATGGGACAGGGACATGGGTCACCCCTCCACTTT
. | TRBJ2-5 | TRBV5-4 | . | CASSYMNQETQYF | TGTGCCAGCAGCTACATGAACCAAGAGACCCAGTACTTC
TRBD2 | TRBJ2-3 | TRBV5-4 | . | CASSLSGGAADTQYF | TGTGCCAGCAGCTTAAGCGGGGGGGCCGCAGATACGCAGTATTTT
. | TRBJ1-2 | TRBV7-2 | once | CASSLGPDSGYTF | TGTGCCAGCAGCTTAGGCCCAGACTCAGGCTACACCTTC
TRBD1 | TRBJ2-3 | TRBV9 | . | CASSVDRGGTDTQYF | TGTGCCAGCAGCGTAGACAGGGGTGGGACAGATACGCAGTATTTT
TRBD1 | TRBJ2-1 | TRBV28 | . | CASGPGQDNEQFF | TGTGCCAGCGGACCGGGACAGGACAATGAGCAGTTCTTC
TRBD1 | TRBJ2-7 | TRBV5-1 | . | CASSTQGAVEQYF | TGCGCCAGCAGTACCCAGGGGGCTGTCGAGCAGTACTTC
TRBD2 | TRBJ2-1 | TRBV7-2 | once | CASSSPTSLTYNEQFF | TGTGCCAGCAGCTCACCGACTAGCCTGACATACAATGAGCAGTTCTTC
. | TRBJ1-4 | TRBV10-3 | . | CAISERGSNEKLFF | TGTGCCATCAGTGAACGAGGGTCTAATGAAAAACTGTTTTTT
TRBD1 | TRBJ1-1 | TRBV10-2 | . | CASRGQDTEAFF | TGCGCCAGCAGGGGACAGGACACTGAAGCTTTCTTT
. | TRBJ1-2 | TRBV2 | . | CASSEGRASGGYTF | TGTGCCAGCAGTGAAGGTAGAGCCTCGGGTGGCTACACCTTC
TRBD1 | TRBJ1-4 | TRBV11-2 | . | CASSLELPGQGDEKLFF | TGTGCCAGCAGCTTAGAGCTTCCGGGACAGGGTGACGAAAAACTGTTTTTT
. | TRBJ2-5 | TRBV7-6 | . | CASSPHPGGTQYF | TGTGCCAGCAGCCCCCATCCCGGGGGGACCCAGTACTTC
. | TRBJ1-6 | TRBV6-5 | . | CASSLRGGLGNSPLHF | TGTGCCAGCAGTTTACGGGGGGGTCTGGGGAATTCACCCCTCCACTTT
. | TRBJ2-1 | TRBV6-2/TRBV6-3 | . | CASSYPRRGSYNEQFF | TGTGCCAGCAGTTACCCAAGGCGGGGTTCCTACAATGAGCAGTTCTTC
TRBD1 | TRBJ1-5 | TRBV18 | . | CASSRDSLNQPQHF | TGTGCCAGCTCACGGGACAGTCTCAATCAGCCCCAGCATTTT
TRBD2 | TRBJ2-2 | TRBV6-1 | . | CASSEMGTSGTGELFF | TGTGCCAGCAGTGAAATGGGGACTAGCGGCACCGGGGAGCTGTTTTTT
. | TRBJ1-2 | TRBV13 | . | CASSLGTRGSFYGYTF | TGTGCCAGCAGCTTAGGGACGAGGGGGTCCTTCTATGGCTACACCTTC
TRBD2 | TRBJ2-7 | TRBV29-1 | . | CSVPRGGSPGLGQYF | TGCAGCGTACCCCGGGGGGGTTCGCCTGGTCTTGGGCAGTACTTC
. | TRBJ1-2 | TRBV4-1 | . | CASSPQVIGNYGYTF | TGCGCCAGCAGCCCTCAGGTAATTGGAAACTATGGCTACACCTTC
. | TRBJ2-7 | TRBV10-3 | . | CATEDSATYEQYF | TGTGCCACCGAGGACAGTGCCACCTACGAGCAGTACTTC
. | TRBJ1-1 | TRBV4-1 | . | CASSQLVLGNTEAFF | TGCGCCAGCAGCCAGTTAGTTCTCGGGAACACTGAAGCTTTCTTT
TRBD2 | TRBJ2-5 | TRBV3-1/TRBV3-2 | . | CASSPNSGGAETQYF | TGTGCCAGCAGCCCTAATAGCGGGGGGGCAGAGACCCAGTACTTC
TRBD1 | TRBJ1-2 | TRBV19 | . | CASSPRVDRGRGYTF | TGTGCCAGTAGTCCTCGGGTTGACAGGGGGCGAGGCTACACCTTC
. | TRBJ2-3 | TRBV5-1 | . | CASSLGGGEGTDTQYF | TGCGCCAGCAGCTTGGGAGGGGGGGAAGGCACAGATACGCAGTATTTT
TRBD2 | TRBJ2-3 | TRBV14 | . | CASSQGTSGDTQYF | TGTGCCAGCAGCCAAGGGACTAGCGGAGATACGCAGTATTTT
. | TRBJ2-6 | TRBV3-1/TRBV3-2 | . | CASSQDYSGANVLTF | TGTGCCAGCAGCCAAGACTACTCTGGGGCCAACGTCCTGACTTTC
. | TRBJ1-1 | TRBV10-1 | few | CASSGGTEAFF | TGCGCCAGCAGTGGGGGGACAGAAGCTTTCTTT
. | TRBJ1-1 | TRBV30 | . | CAWRTSHRVQAFF | TGTGCCTGGAGGACCTCTCACAGGGTACAAGCTTTCTTT
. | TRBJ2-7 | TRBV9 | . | CASSVATGGRGYEQYF | TGTGCCAGCAGCGTAGCTACGGGCGGCAGGGGCTACGAGCAGTACTTC
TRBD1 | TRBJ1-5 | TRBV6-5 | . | CASSWTGYSNQPQHF | TGTGCCAGCAGTTGGACAGGCTATAGCAATCAGCCCCAGCATTTT
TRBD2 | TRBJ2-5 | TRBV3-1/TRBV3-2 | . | CASSQERLRLAGGPVLETQYF | TGTGCCAGCAGCCAAGAACGCCTGAGACTAGCGGGGGGGCCAGTATTGGAGACCCAGTACTTC
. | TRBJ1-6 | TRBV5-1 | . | CASSRVQGPNSPLHF | TGCGCCAGCAGCCGAGTACAGGGACCCAATTCACCCCTCCACTTT
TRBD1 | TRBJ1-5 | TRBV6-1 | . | CASSEGQGRPDQPQHF | TGTGCCAGCAGTGAGGGACAGGGTAGGCCGGATCAGCCCCAGCATTTT
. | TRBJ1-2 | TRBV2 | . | CANPRRGRTTTPYGYTF | TGTGCCAACCCCCGTCGGGGGAGGACCACCACCCCTTATGGCTACACCTTC
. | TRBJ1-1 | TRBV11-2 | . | CASSFGRRGTEAFF | TGTGCCAGCAGCTTCGGACGGAGGGGCACTGAAGCTTTCTTT
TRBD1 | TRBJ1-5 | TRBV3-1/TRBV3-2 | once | CASSLGTGRNNQPQHF | TGTGCCAGCAGCCTCGGGACAGGTAGGAACAATCAGCCCCAGCATTTT
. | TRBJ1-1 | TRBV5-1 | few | CASSPLGPNTEAFF | TGCGCCAGCAGCCCGTTGGGGCCGAACACTGAAGCTTTCTTT